This passage covers 25 T cell receptor beta chains from one sample sequenced in a study of cytomegalovirus exposure and HLA in healthy donors. Assay: immunoSEQ multiplex PCR; the TCRdb copy retains only in-frame clones and omits some. This table holds 190,000 or so clones, 65% to 85% found once. Sequencing input: PBMCs. The receptors shown here come from a woman aged 18-30 years in good health and CMV-seropositive.

The chain combines TRBV9 with TRBJ2-7, with D hard to call. The V and J ends lost 0 bases and 1 base respectively, with 8 bases between them. Germline V gene sequence: CDR1 SGDLS, CDR2 YYNGEE. The CDR3 runs to 14 residues. CDR3 amino acids: CASSVGDGSYEQYF. DNA of the CDR3: TGTGCCAGCAGCGTAGGCGACGGGTCCTACGAGCAGTACTTC.

The chain carries TRBV2 and TRBJ2-7; tentative D call: TRBD1 (5 bases). CDR1 is SNHLY and CDR2 is FYNNEI in the germline V gene. The CDR3 covers 13 residues. V was cut by 7 bases and J by 5 bases, with 15 bases left in between. The chain's CDR3 is CASIYGQGDEQYF. CDR3 nucleotides: TGTGCCAGCATATATGGGCAGGGCGACGAGCAGTACTTC. Combining the CDR3 with reference TRBV2 and TRBJ2-7 gives the whole variable domain EPEVTQTPSHQVTQMGQEVILRCVPISNHLYFYWYRQILGQKVEFLVSFYNNEISEKSEIFDDQFSVERPDGSNFTLKIRSTKLEDSAMYFCASIYGQGDEQYFGPGTRLTVT.

The V gene is TRBV20-1, the J gene TRBJ2-5; D not certain. This CDR3 contains 11 residues. CDR1 is DFQATT, CDR2 SNEGSKA, per germline (reference sequence). V was pared by 6 bases and J by 3 bases, with 8 bases between. The CDR3 loop reads CSAAQEETQYF. CDR3 sequence (DNA): TGCAGTGCGGCGCAGGAAGAGACCCAGTACTTC.

The rearrangement joins TRBV5-1 to TRBJ1-1, with 8 positions matching TRBD1. This CDR3 has 14 residues. In germline, CDR1 is SGHRS, CDR2 YFSETQ. The V and J ends lost 3 bases and 2 bases, in that order; junction bases with no gene match: 3. CDR3 region: CASSSGQGNTEAFF. CDR3 DNA sequence: TGCGCCAGCAGCTCTGGACAGGGCAACACTGAAGCTTTCTTT.

This clone was seen only once. This sequence joins TRBV2 and TRBJ2-3; 13 positions match TRBD2. The germline V gene encodes CDR1 SNHLY and CDR2 FYNNEI. The V segment lost 4 bases and the J segment 6 bases; nucleotides outside the gene matches: 7. CDR3 length: 16 residues. The CDR3 DNA reads as TGTGCCAGCAGTGCGACTAGCGGGGGGCCCCCCGATACGCAGTATTTT. Amino acid sequence: CASSATSGGPPDTQYF.

This chain links TRBV10-3 with TRBJ1-1, with D possibly matching TRBD1 (6 bases). Per the germline V gene, CDR1 is ENHRY and CDR2 is SYGVKD. Trimming cost V 0 bases and J 1 base, with 12 bases left between them. This CDR3 is 16 amino acids long. CDR3 sequence (DNA): TGTGCCATCAGTGAGTCCGTGGGACAACCGAACACTGAAGCTTTCTTT. This codes for CAISESVGQPNTEAFF.

With regard to this clone: At one end, the junction sequence differs from germline, possibly due to a read error. This rearrangement joins TRBV9 to TRBJ2-7; D gene uncertain. The CDR3 length is 16 residues. Germline-derived CDR1 and CDR2 are SGDLS and YYNGEE. The CDR3, as DNA: TGTGCCAGCAGCGTAGCCCCAAGCACGTTATCCTCCGAGCAGTACTTC. Protein product: CASSVAPSTLSSEQYF.

The chain recombines TRBV11-2 with TRBJ1-4; D gene uncertain. V lost 4 bases, J lost 2 bases, and 11 bases lay in between. The CDR3 is 15 amino acids. CDR1 and CDR2 (germline): SGHAT, FQNNGV. As DNA, the CDR3 is TGTGCCAGCAGCTACCTGAGGGCCACTAATGAAAAACTGTTTTTT. It translates to CASSYLRATNEKLFF.

This clone was seen more than once but under ten times. The chain couples TRBV7-6 to TRBJ2-7, with 14 bases identical to TRBD2. The CDR3 spans 14 residues. Unmatched junction bases numbered 4, after V lost 6 bases and J lost 6 bases. The germline V gene encodes CDR1 SGHVS and CDR2 FNYEAQ. The CDR3 here is CASSSGLAGGEQYF. The CDR3 nucleotides are TGTGCCAGCAGTTCCGGACTAGCGGGGGGCGAGCAGTACTTC.

The gene calls are TRBV27 and TRBJ1-5; D gene uncertain. Between the trimmed V and J ends, which lost 6 bases and 5 bases, there was a span of 20 bases. The V gene's germline CDR1 is MNHEY and CDR2 SMNVEV (reference sequence). The CDR3 loop spans 16 amino acids. CDR3 DNA: TGTGCCAGCAGGTCTCCGGTTCGGGGTACTGATCAGCCCCAGCATTTT. It yields the protein CASRSPVRGTDQPQHF.

The table lists this clone with a count of one. The CDR3 region has the DNA TGCGCCAGCAGCTCCGCAACCGACAGGGGTTACGAGCAGTACTTC. Its translation is CASSSATDRGYEQYF. This chain links TRBV5-1 with TRBJ2-7, with TRBD1 matching 8 bases. The CDR3 consists of 15 residues. Per germline, CDR1 SGHRS and CDR2 YFSETQ. With V trimmed by 3 bases and J by 4 bases, 9 bases remained unmatched.

This clone was seen a few times. The chain employs TRBV7-2 and TRBJ1-2, with D maybe TRBD1 (5 bases). Trimming removed 2 bases at V and 8 bases at J, with 15 bases between. The CDR3 has 14 amino acids. Germline V CDR1 and CDR2: SGHTA, FQGNSA. This CDR3 reads CASSLRGAGKGYTF. Here the CDR3 DNA reads TGTGCCAGCAGCTTAAGAGGGGCGGGAAAAGGCTACACCTTC.

The chain carries TRBV5-6 and TRBJ1-2; D is unclear. V lost 4 bases and J lost 3, with 7 bases in between. Germline V gene data show CDR1 as SGHDT and CDR2 as YYEEEE. CDR3 size: 12 residues. The CDR3 loop reads CASSPGYYGYTF. In DNA form, the CDR3 reads TGTGCCAGCAGCCCGGGGTACTATGGCTACACCTTC.

The rearrangement joins TRBV6-5 to TRBJ1-1; TRBD1 agrees at 8 bases. The germline gives CDR1 MNHEY, CDR2 SVGAGI. The J segment lost 4 bases and the V segment lost 7 bases, leaving 8 bases of the junction unmatched. CDR3 length equals 14 residues. The CDR3, as DNA: TGTGCCAGCACAAAGGGCAGGGGGCGCACTGAAGCTTTCTTT. Protein sequence: CASTKGRGRTEAFF.

This chain links TRBV29-1 with TRBJ1-1; D is unclear. This CDR3 comprises 12 residues. The germline V gene encodes CDR1 SQVTM and CDR2 ANQGSEA. The V end was cut by 6 bases, the J end by 2 bases, with 10 bases between. The CDR3 nucleotides read TGCAGCGTCTGGAGGAGAAACACTGAAGCTTTCTTT. It specifies CSVWRRNTEAFF.

The chain carries TRBV19 and TRBJ1-5; tentative D call: TRBD1 (6 bases). Germline V gene lookup returns CDR1 LNHDA and CDR2 SQIVND (reference sequence). The CDR3 runs 16 residues. The V end lost 3 bases, the J end lost 0 bases, and 12 bases lay between the germline ends. This CDR3 reads CASSIAGTISNQPQHF. For the CDR3, the DNA is TGTGCCAGTAGTATCGCCGGGACAATTAGCAATCAGCCCCAGCATTTT. The complete variable domain, with remaining parts taken from reference TRBV19 and TRBJ1-5, reads DGGITQSPKYLFRKEGQNVTLSCEQNLNHDAMYWYRQDPGQGLRLIYYSQIVNDFQKGDIAEGYSVSREKKESFPLTVTSAQKNPTAFYLCASSIAGTISNQPQHFGDGTRLSIL.

This rearrangement joins TRBV9 to TRBJ1-4; the D gene is possibly TRBD1 (5 bases). Trimming shortened V by 0 bases and J by 8 bases, and 14 bases separated the two germline ends. CDR1 and CDR2 from the germline V gene are SGDLS and YYNGEE. The CDR3 runs to 15 residues. The CDR3 region is CASSVGGGDREKLFF. The CDR3 region has the DNA TGTGCCAGCAGCGTAGGGGGAGGGGATAGGGAAAAACTGTTTTTT.

V is TRBV9 and J is TRBJ2-3, with D possibly TRBD2 on 5 matching bases. V shed 1 base and J shed 5 bases, with 17 bases lying between them. CDR1 is SGDLS, CDR2 YYNGEE, per germline. The length of the CDR3 is 16 residues. CDR3 sequence reads: CASSVSPRLAGDTQYF. The CDR3 region has the DNA TGTGCCAGCAGCGTATCCCCCCGGCTAGCCGGAGATACGCAGTATTTT.

The rearrangement links TRBV4-1 to TRBJ1-4; 7 nucleotides match TRBD1. The germline V gene encodes CDR1 MGHRA and CDR2 YSYEKL. V lost 0 bases, J lost 5 bases, and 3 bases stayed unmatched. The CDR3 has 15 residues. The CDR3 region has the DNA TGCGCCAGCAGCCAAGAAGGGGGCAGGAATGAAAAACTGTTTTTT. As protein: CASSQEGGRNEKLFF.

This chain uses TRBV11-3 with TRBJ2-6, with 9 bases matching TRBD1. After removal of 5 bases from V and 5 bases from J, the junction contained 7 bases not matched to a gene. This CDR3 contains 16 residues. The germline CDR1 and CDR2 sequences are SGHNT and YENEEA. CDR3 sequence reads: CASSPGTGKRANVLTF. The CDR3 region has the DNA TGTGCCAGCAGCCCCGGGACAGGGAAAAGGGCCAACGTCCTGACTTTC.

Only a few counts were recorded for this clone. The rearrangement links TRBV7-8 to TRBJ2-1; 12 nucleotides agree with TRBD2. CDR3 length equals 18 residues. The germline V gene encodes CDR1 SGHVS and CDR2 FQNEAQ. The junction had 9 bases not matched to a gene; V was cut back by 2 bases and J by 4 bases. CDR3 sequence: CASSLSSGGAGRYNEQFF. CDR3 bases: TGTGCCAGCAGCTTATCTAGCGGGGGGGCCGGGCGGTACAATGAGCAGTTCTTC.

The rearrangement uses TRBV15 and TRBJ2-5; TRBD1 might be the D (5 bases). This CDR3 comprises 14 residues. Germline CDR1 and CDR2: LNHNV and YYDKDF (reference sequence). The V gene lost 5 bases and the J gene lost 5 bases, with 15 bases spanning the gap. CDR3 sequence reads: CATSSFDRSETQYF. DNA of the CDR3: TGTGCCACCAGCTCGTTTGACAGAAGCGAGACCCAGTACTTC.

This clone was recorded once. The gene calls are TRBV6-5 and TRBJ1-2; no definite D call. CDR1 MNHEY and CDR2 SVGAGI come from the germline V gene. The CDR3 consists of 12 residues. With 5 bases removed from V and 3 bases from J, the gap between germline ends came to 7 bases. The CDR3: CASSASDYGYTF. The CDR3 nucleotides read TGTGCCAGCAGTGCCAGCGACTATGGCTACACCTTC.

This clone was counted between two and nine times. This chain connects TRBV7-8 to TRBJ1-2, with a possible D match to TRBD1 (5 bases). This CDR3 is 12 amino acids long. V gave up 5 bases and J gave up 8 bases, with 12 bases separating them. Germline V lookup: CDR1 SGHVS, CDR2 FQNEAQ. CDR3 amino acids: CASSPSGEGYTF. The CDR3, as DNA: TGTGCCAGCAGCCCCTCGGGGGAAGGCTACACCTTC.

The chain is built from TRBV5-5 and TRBJ2-5, with a tentative D call TRBD1 (5 bases). V dropped 0 bases and J dropped 5 bases, with 14 bases sitting between them. The CDR3 runs 15 residues. Germline V lookup: CDR1 SGHKS, CDR2 YYEKEE (reference sequence). CDR3 in amino acids: CASSLASDRWETQYF. The CDR3 coding sequence is TGTGCCAGCAGCTTGGCCTCCGACAGATGGGAGACCCAGTACTTC.